The rows below give T cell receptor beta chains drawn from one sample of a study of shared T cell receptors in the human thymus. The assay was immunoSEQ multiplex PCR, and TCRdb's table has in-frame clones only and misses some. The table records 630,000 or so clones, around 87% of them present only once. A further study also used this sample, focusing on human thymus T cells.

The sequenced material came from thymocytes. The receptors come from a boy under three years old with a congenital heart defect. Both conserved end residues are part of each CDR3. The D gene is left open where the match is weak. Only part of the rows carry a size: once, few, many, or a class if the clone is expanded.

J: TRBJ1-5; size: .; V: TRBV11-2; length: 13; D: .; CDR3: CASSFGPNQPQHF; DNA: TGTGCCAGCAGCTTTGGGCCCAATCAGCCCCAGCATTTT
J: TRBJ2-6; size: .; V: TRBV30; length: 18; D: .; CDR3: CAWSVPLIGGTGANVLTF; DNA: TGTGCCTGGAGTGTACCCTTGATAGGGGGTACTGGGGCCAACGTCCTGACTTTC
J: TRBJ2-3; size: .; V: TRBV29-1; length: 14; D: .; CDR3: CSHPHGHRTDTQYF; DNA: TGCAGCCACCCCCACGGTCACCGCACAGATACGCAGTATTTT
J: TRBJ2-5; size: .; V: TRBV28; length: 15; D: TRBD2; CDR3: CASSPRGGSGETQYF; DNA: TGTGCCAGCAGTCCCCGGGGGGGGAGTGGGGAGACCCAGTACTTC
J: TRBJ1-2; size: .; V: TRBV5-5; length: 14; D: .; CDR3: CASSLGQDQAGYTF; DNA: TGTGCCAGCAGCTTGGGACAGGACCAAGCTGGCTACACCTTC
J: TRBJ2-7; size: .; V: TRBV5-4; length: 15; D: TRBD1; CDR3: CASHTPGGVAYEQYF; DNA: TGTGCCAGCCATACCCCAGGGGGCGTCGCCTACGAGCAGTACTTC
J: TRBJ2-3; size: .; V: TRBV27; length: 16; D: TRBD2; CDR3: CASSSPGLVFPDTQYF; DNA: TGTGCCAGCAGTTCCCCGGGACTAGTATTTCCAGATACGCAGTATTTT
J: TRBJ2-1; size: .; V: TRBV7-6; length: 16; D: .; CDR3: CASSSQGTNSYNEQFF; DNA: TGTGCCAGCAGCTCGCAGGGGACTAACTCCTACAATGAGCAGTTCTTC
J: TRBJ2-7; size: .; V: TRBV6-5; length: 15; D: TRBD1; CDR3: CASSYSGTGPYEQYF; DNA: TGTGCCAGCAGTTACTCTGGGACAGGGCCCTACGAGCAGTACTTC
J: TRBJ1-3; size: .; V: TRBV28; length: 15; D: .; CDR3: CASSHRDISGNTIYF; DNA: TGTGCCAGCAGCCACAGAGACATTTCTGGAAACACCATATATTTT
J: TRBJ1-5; size: .; V: TRBV15; length: 16; D: .; CDR3: CATSRAPGQNNQPQHF; DNA: TGTGCCACCAGCAGAGCCCCCGGACAGAACAATCAGCCCCAGCATTTT
J: TRBJ2-3; size: .; V: TRBV5-6; length: 19; D: TRBD2; CDR3: CASSLALGLAEGWTDTQYF; DNA: TGTGCCAGCAGCTTGGCCTTGGGACTAGCGGAAGGGTGGACAGATACGCAGTATTTT
J: TRBJ2-7; size: .; V: TRBV4-3; length: 16; D: TRBD2; CDR3: CASSPRISGRFNEQYF; DNA: TGCGCCAGCAGCCCCAGGATAAGCGGGAGATTCAACGAGCAGTACTTC
J: TRBJ1-1; size: .; V: TRBV7-8; length: 14; D: TRBD1; CDR3: CATKQQGVNTEAFF; DNA: TGTGCCACCAAACAACAGGGGGTGAACACTGAAGCTTTCTTT
J: TRBJ2-1; size: .; V: TRBV19; length: 15; D: TRBD2; CDR3: CASSIVRRGSNEQFF; DNA: TGTGCCAGTAGTATAGTTCGGCGGGGGTCAAATGAGCAGTTCTTC
J: TRBJ1-1; size: .; V: TRBV28; length: 17; D: TRBD1; CDR3: CASSLGQRGMVNTEAFF; DNA: TGTGCCAGCAGTTTGGGACAGCGGGGGATGGTGAACACTGAAGCTTTCTTT
J: TRBJ2-4; size: .; V: TRBV18; length: 18; D: TRBD1; CDR3: CASSLSGTDLEAKNIQYF; DNA: TGTGCCAGCTCACTCTCCGGGACAGACCTTGAAGCCAAAAACATTCAGTACTTC
J: TRBJ1-5; size: .; V: TRBV6-9; length: 14; D: TRBD1; CDR3: CASSWTGSNQPQHF; DNA: TGTGCCAGCAGTTGGACAGGGTCTAATCAGCCCCAGCATTTT
J: TRBJ1-3; size: once; V: TRBV6-1; length: 16; D: .; CDR3: CASSEFWGGPGNTIYF; DNA: TGTGCCAGCAGTGAATTCTGGGGAGGACCTGGAAACACCATATATTTT
J: TRBJ1-5; size: .; V: TRBV15; length: 18; D: TRBD1; CDR3: CATSRDRGDRVLRQPQHF; DNA: TGTGCCACCAGCAGAGATCGGGGGGACAGGGTGTTAAGGCAGCCCCAGCATTTT
J: TRBJ2-7; size: .; V: TRBV13; length: 21; D: .; CDR3: CASSLRNQTGPGPDTLYEQYF; DNA: TGTGCCAGCAGCCTACGAAACCAGACAGGTCCAGGCCCCGATACCCTCTACGAGCAGTACTTC
J: TRBJ2-7; size: .; V: TRBV10-3; length: 14; D: TRBD1; CDR3: CAMGLSDRVREQYF; DNA: TGTGCCATGGGTTTATCGGACAGGGTTCGGGAGCAGTACTTC
J: TRBJ1-4; size: .; V: TRBV27; length: 14; D: .; CDR3: CASSLDSTNEKLFF; DNA: TGTGCCAGCAGTCTGGACAGTACTAATGAAAAACTGTTTTTT
J: TRBJ1-1; size: .; V: TRBV2; length: 16; D: TRBD1; CDR3: CASIMTGGKMNTEAFF; DNA: TGTGCCAGCATTATGACAGGGGGAAAAATGAACACTGAAGCTTTCTTT
J: TRBJ2-1; size: once; V: TRBV4-3; length: 15; D: TRBD1; CDR3: CASSHGDRGHNEQFF; DNA: TGCGCCAGCAGCCATGGGGACAGGGGCCACAATGAGCAGTTCTTC
J: TRBJ2-7; size: .; V: TRBV25-1; length: 17; D: TRBD2; CDR3: CASSESDSRLAYYEQYF; DNA: TGTGCCAGCAGTGAATCTGATTCGAGACTAGCGTATTACGAGCAGTACTTC
J: TRBJ2-1; size: .; V: TRBV27; length: 17; D: .; CDR3: CASSPRRGRTSYNEQFF; DNA: TGTGCCAGCAGTCCGAGGAGGGGCCGAACCTCCTACAATGAGCAGTTCTTC
J: TRBJ1-4; size: .; V: TRBV5-8; length: 15; D: TRBD1; CDR3: CASRDRGGTNEKLFF; DNA: TGTGCCAGCAGGGACCGAGGGGGCACTAATGAAAAACTGTTTTTT
J: TRBJ2-2; size: .; V: TRBV5-4; length: 13; D: .; CDR3: CASSPGGTGELFF; DNA: TGTGCCAGCTCCCCCGGGGGCACCGGGGAGCTGTTTTTT
J: TRBJ1-5; size: .; V: TRBV7-8; length: 13; D: TRBD1; CDR3: CASSSLDRQPQHF; DNA: TGTGCCAGCAGCTCTTTGGACAGGCAGCCCCAGCATTTT
J: TRBJ2-3; size: .; V: TRBV15; length: 20; D: TRBD1; CDR3: CATSRVAQPTGTGEGDTQYF; DNA: TGTGCCACCAGCAGAGTTGCCCAGCCGACCGGGACAGGAGAAGGGGATACGCAGTATTTT
J: TRBJ2-7; size: .; V: TRBV6-5; length: 13; D: TRBD2; CDR3: CASRTSGSREQYF; DNA: TGTGCCAGCAGAACTAGCGGGAGTCGCGAGCAGTACTTC
J: TRBJ1-5; size: .; V: TRBV28; length: 15; D: .; CDR3: CASRPNLTGNQPQHF; DNA: TGTGCCAGCAGACCTAATCTTACCGGCAATCAGCCCCAGCATTTT
J: TRBJ2-1; size: .; V: TRBV6-6; length: 15; D: TRBD2; CDR3: CASSYSSLPGGGFFF; DNA: TGTGCCAGCAGTTACTCGTCATTACCGGGAGGGGGTTTTTTCTTC
J: TRBJ1-5; size: .; V: TRBV6-5; length: 15; D: .; CDR3: CASSYSRAANQPQHF; DNA: TGTGCCAGCAGTTACTCGAGGGCAGCAAATCAGCCCCAGCATTTT
J: TRBJ1-3; size: .; V: TRBV11-2; length: 18; D: .; CDR3: CASSLDPQGGHSGNTIYF; DNA: TGTGCCAGCAGCTTAGATCCGCAGGGAGGCCACTCTGGAAACACCATATATTTT
J: TRBJ2-1; size: once; V: TRBV11-2; length: 10; D: .; CDR3: CASGTNEQFF; DNA: TGTGCCAGCGGGACAAATGAGCAGTTCTTC
J: TRBJ1-2; size: .; V: TRBV28; length: 12; D: TRBD1; CDR3: CASGQERYGYTF; DNA: TGTGCCAGCGGACAGGAACGCTATGGCTACACCTTC
J: TRBJ1-5; size: .; V: TRBV9; length: 13; D: .; CDR3: CASSVTENQPQHF; DNA: TGTGCCAGCAGCGTAACCGAGAATCAGCCCCAGCATTTT
J: TRBJ2-7; size: .; V: TRBV28; length: 18; D: TRBD2; CDR3: CASSRLRRTSGSSYEQYF; DNA: TGTGCCAGCAGCCGTCTTAGGAGGACTAGCGGGAGTTCCTACGAGCAGTACTTC
J: TRBJ1-2; size: .; V: TRBV14; length: 14; D: TRBD1; CDR3: CASSQETGGEGYTF; DNA: TGTGCCAGCAGCCAAGAAACAGGGGGCGAAGGCTACACCTTC
J: TRBJ2-7; size: .; V: TRBV28; length: 13; D: .; CDR3: CASSLGQSYEQYF; DNA: TGTGCCAGCAGTTTAGGACAGTCCTACGAGCAGTACTTC
J: TRBJ1-4; size: once; V: TRBV5-1; length: 13; D: .; CDR3: CASTTAPNEKLFF; DNA: TGCGCCAGTACGACTGCCCCTAATGAAAAACTGTTTTTT
J: TRBJ2-5; size: .; V: TRBV7-4; length: 14; D: .; CDR3: CASSLGGFEETQYF; DNA: TGTGCCAGCAGCTTAGGGGGCTTTGAAGAGACCCAGTACTTC
J: TRBJ1-6; size: .; V: TRBV28; length: 16; D: .; CDR3: CAIKPHQTDEDSPLHF; DNA: TGTGCCATCAAACCCCACCAGACGGATGAGGATTCACCCCTCCACTTT
J: TRBJ2-5; size: .; V: TRBV7-2; length: 14; D: .; CDR3: CASSLTQGTQPLYF; DNA: TGTGCCAGCAGCCTTACACAGGGGACTCAACCGCTGTACTTC
J: TRBJ2-5; size: .; V: TRBV19; length: 15; D: .; CDR3: CASSIDPDRQETQYF; DNA: TGTGCCAGTAGTATAGATCCGGACAGACAAGAGACCCAGTACTTC
J: TRBJ2-3; size: .; V: TRBV14; length: 16; D: .; CDR3: CASSQERRATSDTQYF; DNA: TGTGCCAGCAGCCAAGAAAGGAGGGCTACCTCGGATACGCAGTATTTT